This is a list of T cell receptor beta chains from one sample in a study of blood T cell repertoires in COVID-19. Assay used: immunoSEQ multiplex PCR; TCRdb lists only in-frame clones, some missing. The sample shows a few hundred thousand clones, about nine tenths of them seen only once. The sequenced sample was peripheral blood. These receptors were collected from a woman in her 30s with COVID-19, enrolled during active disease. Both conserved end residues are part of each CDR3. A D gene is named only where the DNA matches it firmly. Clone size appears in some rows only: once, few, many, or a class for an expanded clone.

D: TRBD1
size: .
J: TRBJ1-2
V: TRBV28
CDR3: CASSKDRGANYGYTF
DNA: TGTGCCAGCAGCAAAGACAGGGGCGCTAACTATGGCTACACCTTC

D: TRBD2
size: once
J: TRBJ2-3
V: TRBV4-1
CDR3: CASSQGRTSGYTDTQYF
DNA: TGCGCCAGCAGCCAAGGCCGGACTAGCGGATACACAGATACGCAGTATTTT

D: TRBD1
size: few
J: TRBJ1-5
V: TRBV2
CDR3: CASTVRTGPSNQPQHF
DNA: TGTGCCAGCACGGTAAGGACAGGTCCTAGCAATCAGCCCCAGCATTTT

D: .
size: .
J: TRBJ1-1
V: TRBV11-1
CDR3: CASSHVAVGTEAFF
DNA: TGTGCCAGCAGCCACGTGGCTGTTGGCACTGAAGCTTTCTTT

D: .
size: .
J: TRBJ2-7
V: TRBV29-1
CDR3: CSVPLGPGDYEQYF
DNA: TGCAGCGTTCCTCTGGGTCCGGGGGATTACGAGCAGTACTTC

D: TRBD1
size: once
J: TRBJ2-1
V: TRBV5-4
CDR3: CASSNRQGRDGAQFF
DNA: TGTGCCAGCAGCAACCGACAGGGTAGGGACGGAGCGCAGTTCTTC

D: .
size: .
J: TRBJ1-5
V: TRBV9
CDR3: CASSATGFVGQPQHF
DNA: TGTGCCAGCAGCGCCACAGGGTTTGTCGGACAGCCCCAGCATTTT

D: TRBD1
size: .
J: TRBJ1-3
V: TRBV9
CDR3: CASSVGQGANTIYF
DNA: TGTGCCAGCAGCGTAGGACAGGGGGCAAACACCATATATTTT

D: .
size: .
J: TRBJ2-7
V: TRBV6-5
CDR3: CASSYTGQISEQYF
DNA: TGTGCCAGCAGTTACACCGGACAAATCAGCGAGCAGTACTTC

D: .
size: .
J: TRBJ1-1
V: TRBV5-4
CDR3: CASSLGRTENTEAFF
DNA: TGTGCCAGCAGCTTGGGAAGGACAGAGAACACTGAAGCTTTCTTT

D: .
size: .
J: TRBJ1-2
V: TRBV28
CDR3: CASSFTGNYGYTF
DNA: TGTGCCAGCAGTTTTACAGGGAACTATGGCTACACCTTC

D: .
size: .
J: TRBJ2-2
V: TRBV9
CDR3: CASSVERADLTGELFF
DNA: TGTGCCAGCAGCGTCGAGCGGGCCGATTTAACCGGGGAGCTGTTTTTT

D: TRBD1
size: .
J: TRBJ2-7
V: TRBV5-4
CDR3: CASSLPPGGRDEQYF
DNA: TGTGCCAGCAGCTTGCCGCCAGGGGGTAGGGACGAGCAGTACTTC

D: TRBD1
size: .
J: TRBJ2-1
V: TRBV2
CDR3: CASAGGYEQFF
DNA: TGTGCCAGCGCAGGGGGCTATGAGCAGTTCTTC

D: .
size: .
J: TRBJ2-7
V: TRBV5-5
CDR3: CASSLSVRLAYEQYF
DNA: TGTGCCAGCAGCTTGTCCGTCCGGTTGGCCTACGAGCAGTACTTC

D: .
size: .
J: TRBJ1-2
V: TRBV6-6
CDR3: CASSYRARDAYGYTF
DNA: TGTGCCAGCAGTTATCGGGCGCGGGACGCCTATGGCTACACCTTC

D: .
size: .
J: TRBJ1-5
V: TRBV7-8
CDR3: CASSSGGRGNQPQHF
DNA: TGTGCCAGCAGCTCGGGGGGCCGGGGCAATCAGCCCCAGCATTTT

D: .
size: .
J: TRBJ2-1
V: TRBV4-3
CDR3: CASSRVGPNNEQFF
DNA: TGCGCCAGCAGCCGGGTTGGGCCTAACAATGAGCAGTTCTTC

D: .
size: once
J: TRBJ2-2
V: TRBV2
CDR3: CASSWTARTGELFF
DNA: TGTGCCAGCAGTTGGACAGCGCGCACCGGGGAGCTGTTTTTT

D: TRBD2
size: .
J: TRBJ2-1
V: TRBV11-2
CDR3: CASSLGGWASGSIEQFF
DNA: TGTGCCAGCAGCTTAGGGGGGTGGGCTAGCGGGAGTATTGAGCAGTTCTTC

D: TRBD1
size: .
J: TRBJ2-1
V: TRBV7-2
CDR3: CASSLKVGTAPYNEQFF
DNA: TGTGCCAGCAGCTTAAAGGTGGGGACAGCGCCCTACAATGAGCAGTTCTTC

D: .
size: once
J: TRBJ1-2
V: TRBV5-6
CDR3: CASSGQGWNYGYTF
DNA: TGTGCCAGCAGCGGCCAGGGATGGAACTATGGCTACACCTTC

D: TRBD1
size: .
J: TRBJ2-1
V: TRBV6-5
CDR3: CASSLEVAGGNEQFF
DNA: TGTGCCAGCAGCCTCGAGGTCGCAGGGGGAAATGAGCAGTTCTTC

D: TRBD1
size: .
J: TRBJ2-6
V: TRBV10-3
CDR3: CAISKTNPGTGPGANVLTF
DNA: TGTGCCATCAGTAAAACCAACCCCGGGACAGGGCCTGGGGCCAACGTCCTGACTTTC

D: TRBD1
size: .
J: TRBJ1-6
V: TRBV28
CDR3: CASSQRQGLNSPLHF
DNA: TGTGCCAGCAGTCAGAGACAGGGTCTTAATTCACCCCTCCACTTT

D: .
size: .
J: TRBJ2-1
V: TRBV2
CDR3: CASSTFRDNNEQFF
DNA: TGTGCCAGCAGTACCTTCCGGGACAACAATGAGCAGTTCTTC

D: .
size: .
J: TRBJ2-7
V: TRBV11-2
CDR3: CASSSSGVSYEQYF
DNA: TGTGCCAGCAGCTCATCAGGGGTTTCCTACGAGCAGTACTTC

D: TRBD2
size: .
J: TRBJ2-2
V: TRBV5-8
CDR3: CASSLEAATGTSGNTGELFF
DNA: TGTGCCAGCAGCTTGGAGGCAGCCACCGGGACTAGCGGGAACACCGGGGAGCTGTTTTTT

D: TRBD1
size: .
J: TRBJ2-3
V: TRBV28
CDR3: CASSLWGTGEADTQYF
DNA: TGTGCCAGCAGTTTATGGGGGACAGGGGAGGCAGATACGCAGTATTTT

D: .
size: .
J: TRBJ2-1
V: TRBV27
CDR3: CASSPPVAAYNEQFF
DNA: TGTGCCAGCAGTCCCCCAGTAGCGGCCTACAATGAGCAGTTCTTC

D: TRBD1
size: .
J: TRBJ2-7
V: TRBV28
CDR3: CATRGTGLHEQYF
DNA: TGTGCCACCCGAGGGACAGGGCTCCACGAGCAGTACTTC

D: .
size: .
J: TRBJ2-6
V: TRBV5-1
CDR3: CASSLLRGTGANVLTF
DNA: TGCGCCAGCAGCTTGTTGAGAGGCACTGGGGCCAACGTCCTGACTTTC

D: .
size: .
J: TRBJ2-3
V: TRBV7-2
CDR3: CASSLAIGGDTQYF
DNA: TGTGCCAGCAGCTTAGCGATAGGGGGAGATACGCAGTATTTT

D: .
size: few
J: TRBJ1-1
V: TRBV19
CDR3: CASSAYPGVEAFF
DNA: TGTGCCAGTAGTGCATACCCGGGGGTTGAAGCTTTCTTT

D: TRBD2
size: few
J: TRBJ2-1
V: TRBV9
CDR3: CASSASGSSYNEQFF
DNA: TGTGCCAGCAGCGCTAGCGGGAGCTCCTACAATGAGCAGTTCTTC

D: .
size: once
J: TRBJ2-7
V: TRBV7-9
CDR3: CASSLDYSYEQYF
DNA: TGTGCCAGCAGCTTGGACTATTCCTACGAGCAGTACTTC

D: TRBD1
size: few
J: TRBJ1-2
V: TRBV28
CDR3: CASRTGHGYTF
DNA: TGTGCCAGTAGGACAGGGCATGGCTACACCTTC

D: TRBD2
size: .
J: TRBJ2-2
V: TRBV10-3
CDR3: CAISESLAGDTGELFF
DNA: TGTGCCATCAGTGAGTCCCTAGCGGGAGATACCGGGGAGCTGTTTTTT

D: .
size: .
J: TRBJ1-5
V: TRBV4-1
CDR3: CASSQDFTRSQPQHF
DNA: TGCGCCAGCAGCCAAGACTTCACAAGGAGTCAGCCCCAGCATTTT

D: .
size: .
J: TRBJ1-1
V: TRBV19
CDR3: CASSIVDSPTEAFF
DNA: TGTGCCAGTAGTATAGTGGATAGCCCCACTGAAGCTTTCTTT

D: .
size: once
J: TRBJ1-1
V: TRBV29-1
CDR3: CSVVEVDGYTEAFF
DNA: TGCAGCGTTGTTGAGGTCGACGGGTACACTGAAGCTTTCTTT

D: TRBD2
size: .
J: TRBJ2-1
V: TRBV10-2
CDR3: CASKPGLGNNEQFF
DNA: TGCGCCAGCAAACCGGGACTAGGGAACAATGAGCAGTTCTTC

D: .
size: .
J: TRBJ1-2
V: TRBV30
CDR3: CAWISGSSYGYTF
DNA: TGTGCCTGGATTTCGGGATCTAGCTATGGCTACACCTTC

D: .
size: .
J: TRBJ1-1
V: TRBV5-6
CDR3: CASSLRSGRGAEAFF
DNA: TGTGCCAGCAGCTTGAGGTCAGGGCGAGGCGCTGAAGCTTTCTTT

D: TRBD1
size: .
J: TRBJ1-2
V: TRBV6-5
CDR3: CASKTGENYGYTF
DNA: TGTGCCAGCAAAACAGGGGAGAACTATGGCTACACCTTC